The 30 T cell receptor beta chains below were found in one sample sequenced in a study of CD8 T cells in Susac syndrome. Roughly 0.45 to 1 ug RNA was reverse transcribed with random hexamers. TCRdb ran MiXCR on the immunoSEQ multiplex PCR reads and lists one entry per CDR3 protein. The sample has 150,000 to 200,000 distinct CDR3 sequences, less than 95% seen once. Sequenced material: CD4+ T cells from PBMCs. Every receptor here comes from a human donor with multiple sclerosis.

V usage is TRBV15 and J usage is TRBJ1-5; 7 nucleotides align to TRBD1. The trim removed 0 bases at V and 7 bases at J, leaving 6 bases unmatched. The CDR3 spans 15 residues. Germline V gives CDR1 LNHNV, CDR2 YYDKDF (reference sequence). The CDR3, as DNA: TGTGCCACCAGCAGAGATCGGACAGGACTCCAGCCCCAGCATTTT. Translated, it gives CATSRDRTGLQPQHF.

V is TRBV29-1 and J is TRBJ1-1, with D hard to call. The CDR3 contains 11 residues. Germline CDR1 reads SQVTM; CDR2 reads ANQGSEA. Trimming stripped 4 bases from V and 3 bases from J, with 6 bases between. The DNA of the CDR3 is TGCAGCGTTGTAGGAGACACTGAAGCTTTCTTT. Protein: CSVVGDTEAFF.

The CDR3, as DNA: TGCGCCAGCAGCCAAGATTATCTAATCGGGCTTTGGACAGGGGGTACTGAAGCTTTCTTT. The encoded protein is CASSQDYLIGLWTGGTEAFF. J is TRBJ1-1 and V is TRBV4-3; TRBD1 matches at 10 bases. Germline CDR1 is LGHNA and CDR2 is YSLEER. V lost 0 bases and J lost 5; bases outside the gene matches: 18. This CDR3 region has 20 residues.

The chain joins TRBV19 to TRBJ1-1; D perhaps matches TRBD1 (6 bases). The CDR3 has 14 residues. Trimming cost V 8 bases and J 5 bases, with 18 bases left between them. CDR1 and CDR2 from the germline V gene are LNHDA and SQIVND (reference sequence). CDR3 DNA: TGTGCCAGTGGGTCGGCCAGGGGTGAGACTGAAGCTTTCTTT. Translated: CASGSARGETEAFF.

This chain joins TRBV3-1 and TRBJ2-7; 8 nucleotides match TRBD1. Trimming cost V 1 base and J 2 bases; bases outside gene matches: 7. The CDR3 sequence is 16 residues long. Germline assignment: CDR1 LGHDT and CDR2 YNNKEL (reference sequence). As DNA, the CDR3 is TGTGCCAGCAGCCAAGCTACAGGGGGAAGACCCTACGAGCAGTACTTC. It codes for CASSQATGGRPYEQYF.

The CDR3 region is CASSFGRVSGANVLTF. CDR3 DNA sequence: TGTGCCAGCAGCTTTGGCAGGGTCTCTGGGGCCAACGTCCTGACTTTC. The chain employs TRBV11-2 and TRBJ2-6; D is perhaps TRBD1 (5 bases). The CDR3 sequence is 16 residues long. Germline lookup yields CDR1 SGHAT and CDR2 FQNNGV. V was trimmed by 3 bases and J by 0 bases, leaving 9 bases between them. Full variable domain (remainder filled in from reference TRBV11-2 and TRBJ2-6): EAGVAQSPRYKIIEKRQSVAFWCNPISGHATLYWYQQILGQGPKLLIQFQNNGVVDDSQLPKDRFSAERLKGVDSTLKIQPAKLEDSAVYLCASSFGRVSGANVLTFGAGSRLTVL.

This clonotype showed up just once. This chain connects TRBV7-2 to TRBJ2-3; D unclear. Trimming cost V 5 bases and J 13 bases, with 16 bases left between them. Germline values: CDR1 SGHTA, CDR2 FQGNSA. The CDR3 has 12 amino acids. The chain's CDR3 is CASSSLGLGEYF. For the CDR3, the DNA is TGTGCCAGCAGCAGCTTGGGCCTAGGAGAGTATTTT.

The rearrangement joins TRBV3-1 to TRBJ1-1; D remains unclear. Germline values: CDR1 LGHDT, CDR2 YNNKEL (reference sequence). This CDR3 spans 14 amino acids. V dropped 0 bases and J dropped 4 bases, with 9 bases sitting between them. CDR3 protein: CASSQDGRTTEAFF. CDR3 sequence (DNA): TGTGCCAGCAGCCAAGATGGCAGGACCACTGAAGCTTTCTTT.

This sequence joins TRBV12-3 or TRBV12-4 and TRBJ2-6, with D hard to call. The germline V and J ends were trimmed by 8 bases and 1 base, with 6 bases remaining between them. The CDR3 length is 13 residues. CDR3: CASSESGANVLTF. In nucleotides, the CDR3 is TGTGCCAGCTCCGAATCTGGGGCCAACGTCCTGACTTTC.

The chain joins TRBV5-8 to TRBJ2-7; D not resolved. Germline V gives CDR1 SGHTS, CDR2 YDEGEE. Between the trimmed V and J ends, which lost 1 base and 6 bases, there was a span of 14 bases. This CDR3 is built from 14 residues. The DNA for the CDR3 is TGTGCCAGCAGCTTGACGTACCCGCAGACCGAGCAGTACTTC. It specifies CASSLTYPQTEQYF.

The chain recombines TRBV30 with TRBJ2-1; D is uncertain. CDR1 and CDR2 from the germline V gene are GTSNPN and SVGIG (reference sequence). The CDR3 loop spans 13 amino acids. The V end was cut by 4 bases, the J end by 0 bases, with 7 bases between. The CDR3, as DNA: TGTGCCTGGAATCATTACTCCTACAATGAGCAGTTCTTC. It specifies CAWNHYSYNEQFF.

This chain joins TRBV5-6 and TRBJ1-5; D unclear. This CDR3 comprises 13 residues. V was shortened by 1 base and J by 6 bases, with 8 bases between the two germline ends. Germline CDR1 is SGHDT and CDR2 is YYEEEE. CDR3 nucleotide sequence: TGTGCCAGCAGCTTGACGCTGGGTCAGCCCCAGCATTTT. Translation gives CASSLTLGQPQHF.

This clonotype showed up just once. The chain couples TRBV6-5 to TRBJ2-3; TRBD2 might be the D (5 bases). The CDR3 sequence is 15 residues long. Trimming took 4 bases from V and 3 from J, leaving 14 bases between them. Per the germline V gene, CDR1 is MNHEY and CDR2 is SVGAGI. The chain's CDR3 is CASSSESGWTDTQYF. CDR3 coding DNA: TGTGCCAGCAGTTCCGAATCGGGGTGGACAGATACGCAGTATTTT.

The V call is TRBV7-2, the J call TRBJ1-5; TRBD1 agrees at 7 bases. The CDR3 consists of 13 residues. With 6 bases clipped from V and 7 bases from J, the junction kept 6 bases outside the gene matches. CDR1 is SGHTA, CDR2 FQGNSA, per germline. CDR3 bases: TGTGCCAGCAGTTACAGGGGAGGCCAGCCCCAGCATTTT. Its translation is CASSYRGGQPQHF.

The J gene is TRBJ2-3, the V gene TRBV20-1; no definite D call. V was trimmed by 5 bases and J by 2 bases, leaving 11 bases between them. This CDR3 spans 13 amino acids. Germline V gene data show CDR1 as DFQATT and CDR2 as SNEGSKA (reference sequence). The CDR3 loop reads CSAYGPTTDTQYF. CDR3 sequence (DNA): TGCAGTGCTTATGGACCTACCACAGATACGCAGTATTTT.

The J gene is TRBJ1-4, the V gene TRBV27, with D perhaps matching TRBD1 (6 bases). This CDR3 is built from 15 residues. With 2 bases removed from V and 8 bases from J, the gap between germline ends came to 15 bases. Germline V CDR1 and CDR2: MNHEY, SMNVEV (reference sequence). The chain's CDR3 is CASSLMRQEREKLFF. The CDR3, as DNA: TGTGCCAGCAGTTTAATGAGACAGGAGAGGGAAAAACTGTTTTTT.

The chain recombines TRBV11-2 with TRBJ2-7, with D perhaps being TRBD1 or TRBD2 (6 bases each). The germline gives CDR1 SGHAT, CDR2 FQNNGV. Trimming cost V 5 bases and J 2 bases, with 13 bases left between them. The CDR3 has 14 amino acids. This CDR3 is CASSPPGAAYEQYF. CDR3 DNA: TGTGCCAGCAGCCCCCCGGGGGCCGCCTACGAGCAGTACTTC. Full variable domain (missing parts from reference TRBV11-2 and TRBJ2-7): EAGVAQSPRYKIIEKRQSVAFWCNPISGHATLYWYQQILGQGPKLLIQFQNNGVVDDSQLPKDRFSAERLKGVDSTLKIQPAKLEDSAVYLCASSPPGAAYEQYFGPGTRLTVT.

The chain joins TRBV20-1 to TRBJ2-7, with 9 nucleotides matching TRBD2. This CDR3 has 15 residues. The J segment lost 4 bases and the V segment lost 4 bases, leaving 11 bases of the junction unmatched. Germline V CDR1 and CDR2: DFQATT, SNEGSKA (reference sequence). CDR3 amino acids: CSATGDSGSGYEQYF. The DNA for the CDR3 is TGCAGTGCTACGGGTGATAGCGGGAGCGGGTACGAGCAGTACTTC.

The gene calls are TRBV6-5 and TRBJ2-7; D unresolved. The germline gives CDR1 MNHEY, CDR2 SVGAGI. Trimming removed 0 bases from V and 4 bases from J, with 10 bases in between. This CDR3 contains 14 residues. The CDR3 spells CASSYSFGVYEQYF. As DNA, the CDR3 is TGTGCCAGCAGTTACTCGTTCGGCGTATACGAGCAGTACTTC.

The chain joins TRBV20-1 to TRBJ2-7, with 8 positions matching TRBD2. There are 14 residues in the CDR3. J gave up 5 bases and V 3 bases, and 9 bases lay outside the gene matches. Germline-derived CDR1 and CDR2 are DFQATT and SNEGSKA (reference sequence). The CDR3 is CSARSGRGVNEQYF. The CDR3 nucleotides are TGCAGTGCTAGGAGCGGGAGAGGAGTCAACGAGCAGTACTTC.

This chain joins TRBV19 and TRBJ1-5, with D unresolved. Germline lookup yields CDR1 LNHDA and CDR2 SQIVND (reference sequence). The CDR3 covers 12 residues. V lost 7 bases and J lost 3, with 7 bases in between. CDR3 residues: CASNTANQPQHF. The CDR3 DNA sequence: TGTGCCAGTAATACTGCCAATCAGCCCCAGCATTTT.

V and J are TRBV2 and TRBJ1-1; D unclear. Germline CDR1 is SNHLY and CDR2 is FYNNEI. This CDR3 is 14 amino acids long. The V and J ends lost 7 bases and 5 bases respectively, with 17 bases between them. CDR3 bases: TGTGCCAGCATCCCCATGGCGGTAAGGACTGAAGCTTTCTTT. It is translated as CASIPMAVRTEAFF.

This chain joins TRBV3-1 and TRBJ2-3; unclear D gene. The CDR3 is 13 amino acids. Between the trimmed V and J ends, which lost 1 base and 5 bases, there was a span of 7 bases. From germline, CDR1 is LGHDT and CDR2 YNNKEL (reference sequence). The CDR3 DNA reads TGTGCCAGCAGCCAAGTCCACGTAGATACGCAGTATTTT. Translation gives CASSQVHVDTQYF.

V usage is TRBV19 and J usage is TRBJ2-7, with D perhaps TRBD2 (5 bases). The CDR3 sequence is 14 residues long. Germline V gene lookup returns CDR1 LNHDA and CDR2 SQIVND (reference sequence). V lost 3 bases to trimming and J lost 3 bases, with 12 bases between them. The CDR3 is CASSMKGEGYEQYF. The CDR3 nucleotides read TGTGCCAGTAGTATGAAGGGAGAGGGCTACGAGCAGTACTTC. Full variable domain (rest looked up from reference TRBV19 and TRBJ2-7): DGGITQSPKYLFRKEGQNVTLSCEQNLNHDAMYWYRQDPGQGLRLIYYSQIVNDFQKGDIAEGYSVSREKKESFPLTVTSAQKNPTAFYLCASSMKGEGYEQYFGPGTRLTVT.

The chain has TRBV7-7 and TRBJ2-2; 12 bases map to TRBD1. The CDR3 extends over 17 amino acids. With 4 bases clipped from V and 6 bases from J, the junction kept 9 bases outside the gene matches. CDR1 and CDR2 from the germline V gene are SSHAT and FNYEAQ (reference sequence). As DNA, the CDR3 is TGTGCCAGCAGCTCGCTACCGGGACAGGGGGCGCCCGGGGAGCTGTTTTTT. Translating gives CASSSLPGQGAPGELFF.

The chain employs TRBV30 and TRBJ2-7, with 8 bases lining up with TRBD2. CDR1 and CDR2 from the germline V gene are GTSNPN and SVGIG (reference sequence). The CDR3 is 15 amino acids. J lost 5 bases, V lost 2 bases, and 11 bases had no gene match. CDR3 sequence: CAWSSGGLLSHEQYF. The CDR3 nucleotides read TGTGCCTGGAGTAGCGGGGGATTACTGAGCCACGAGCAGTACTTC.

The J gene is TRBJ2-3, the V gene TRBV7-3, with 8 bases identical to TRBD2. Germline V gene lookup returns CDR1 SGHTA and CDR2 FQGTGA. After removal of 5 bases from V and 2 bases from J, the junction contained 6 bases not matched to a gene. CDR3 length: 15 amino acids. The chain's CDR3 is CASSLHSGATDTQYF. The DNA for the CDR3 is TGTGCCAGCAGCCTACATAGCGGGGCCACAGATACGCAGTATTTT.

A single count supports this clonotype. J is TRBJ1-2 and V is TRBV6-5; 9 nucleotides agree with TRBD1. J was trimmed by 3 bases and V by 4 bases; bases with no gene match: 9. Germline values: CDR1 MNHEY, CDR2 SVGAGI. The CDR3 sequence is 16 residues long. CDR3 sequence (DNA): TGTGCCAGCAGTTCGTTGGGGACAGGGTTCGACTATGGCTACACCTTC. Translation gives CASSSLGTGFDYGYTF.

The DNA of the CDR3 is TGTGCCAGCAGTCTACAGGGGACGGGGGAGACCCAGTACTTC. Its protein product is CASSLQGTGETQYF. This sequence joins TRBV6-1 and TRBJ2-5, with 7 nucleotides matching TRBD1. Per the germline V gene, CDR1 is MNHNS and CDR2 is SASEGT. The CDR3 runs to 14 residues. The J segment lost 5 bases and the V segment lost 5 bases, leaving 8 bases of the junction unmatched.

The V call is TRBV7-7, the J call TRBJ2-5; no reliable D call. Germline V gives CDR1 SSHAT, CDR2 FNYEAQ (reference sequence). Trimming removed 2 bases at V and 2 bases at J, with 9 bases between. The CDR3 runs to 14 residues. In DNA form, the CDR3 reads TGTGCCAGCAGCTTACAGTTAGGTCAAGAGACCCAGTACTTC. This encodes CASSLQLGQETQYF.